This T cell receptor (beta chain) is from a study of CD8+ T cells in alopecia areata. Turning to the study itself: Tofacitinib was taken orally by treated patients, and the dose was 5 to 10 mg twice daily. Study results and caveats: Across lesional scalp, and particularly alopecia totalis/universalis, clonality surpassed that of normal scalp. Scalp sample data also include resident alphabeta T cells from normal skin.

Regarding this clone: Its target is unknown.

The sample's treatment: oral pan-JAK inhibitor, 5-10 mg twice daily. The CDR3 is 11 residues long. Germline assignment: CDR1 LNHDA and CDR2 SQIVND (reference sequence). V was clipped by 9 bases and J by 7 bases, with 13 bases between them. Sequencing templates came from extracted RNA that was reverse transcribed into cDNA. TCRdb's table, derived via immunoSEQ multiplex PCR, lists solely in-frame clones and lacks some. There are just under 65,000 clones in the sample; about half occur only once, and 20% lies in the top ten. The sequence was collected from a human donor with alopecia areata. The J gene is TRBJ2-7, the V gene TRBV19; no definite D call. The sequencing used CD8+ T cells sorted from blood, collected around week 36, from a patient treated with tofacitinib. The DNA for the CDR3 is TGTGCCAGCCCTCCTTGGCAAGAGCAGTACTTC. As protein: CASPPWQEQYF.